This TCR beta chain was obtained from a study of OX40 agonist ivuxolimab in advanced cancers. Some background on the complete study: The costimulatory receptor OX40 (CD134) was targeted by ivuxolimab, a fully human IgG2 agonistic monoclonal antibody. Intravenous ivuxolimab was administered to patients every 2 weeks at six dose levels: 0.01, 0.1, 0.3, 1.5, 3 and 10 mg/kg. Of the 50 to 55 patients in dose escalation, 19 had hepatocellular carcinoma, some 15 had melanoma, 9 had renal cell carcinoma and 9 had head and neck cancer. In the dose-escalation cohort, over 65% of patients were male, and the mean age was roughly 60 years, with a range of roughly 23 to 85. Patients were allowed to have had prior anti-PD-1, anti-PD-L1 or anti-CTLA-4 therapy, and 40% to 45% of the dose-escalation patients had previously received checkpoint inhibitors. Partial responses occurred in three dose-escalation patients, of whom one had hepatocellular carcinoma and two had cutaneous melanoma. Peripheral TCRbeta sequencing was intended to test whether TCR sequence diversity was altered and clonal T-cell expansion was caused by ivuxolimab. The paper covers the monotherapy dose-escalation part of the phase I ivuxolimab trial, which included N of about 50 patients. General findings and caveats noted by the study authors: Which antigens the clonally expanded peripheral T cells were specific for was not determined. After ivuxolimab, expanded clones were on average more numerous among CD8+ T cells than among CD4+ T cells. Low levels of normalized T-cell clonal expansion were also shown by some nonresponding patients. At doses from 0.1 to 3.0 mg/kg, clonal expansion was seen in both CD4+ and CD8+ blood T cells between baseline and week 6. In the 0.1-3.0 mg/kg groups, partial responders were among the patients with the lowest normalized peripheral clonal expansion, particularly in CD8+ T cells.

Patients with a history of autoimmune disease or receiving systemic immunosuppression were excluded from the trial. In every dose cohort, peripheral blood was drawn for TCR sequencing at baseline, cycle 4 day 1, and cycle 7 day 1. The samples were taken from a phase I, first-in-human, multicenter, open-label dose-escalation trial of ivuxolimab. Adults with locally advanced or metastatic melanoma, renal cell carcinoma, hepatocellular carcinoma or head and neck squamous cell carcinoma were enrolled in the trial. CD4+ and CD8+ T cells were sorted separately from peripheral blood before TCR sequencing. The CDR3 numbers 13 residues from cysteine through phenylalanine. Only CDR3 DNA is held: 39 bases, read in frame from base 1. Deletion took 0 bases off V and 8 bases off J, with a span of 11 bases between the germline ends. The CDR1 and CDR2 encoded by the germline V gene are SGHRS and YFSETQ. For sequencing of the TCRbeta CDR3 region, genomic DNA was extracted from the sorted cells. TCRbeta CDR3 regions were sequenced using the immunoSEQ Assay. TCRdb carries this immuneACCESS record with in-frame sequences only. Its versions omit some clonotypes, under half of them owing to an unresolved V gene in the studies checked, with the rest unexplained. In this sample the table shows just over 70,000 clones, over 80% of which occur a single time. The ten largest make up around 0.77% of the sample.

With regard to this clone: No antigen is known for it. Per-base quality was not reported, and no clone a single base away is much larger than it.

This specimen consisted of CD4+ or CD8+ T cells sorted from blood, obtained in a trial of the OX40 agonist ivuxolimab. The TCR was taken from an adult with an advanced solid tumor such as melanoma, head and neck, liver or kidney cancer. The sequence is built from TRBV5-1 and TRBJ1-2, with no reliable assignment of the D segment. The nucleotide sequence reads TGCGCCAGCAGCTTGGGGGAGAGGAGAGGCTACACCTTC. Translated, this is CASSLGERRGYTF.